This entry lists 18 T cell receptor beta chains sequenced from one sample in a study of response to subunit inactivated influenza vaccine. TCRdb reprocessed the RT-PCR reads with MiXCR, giving one entry per CDR3 protein. The sample holds 500,000 or so distinct CDR3 sequences, approximately 15% seen once. The sample here was CD4+ T cells sorted from PBMCs, taken around 2 years after vaccination. These receptors all stem from a man between 50 and 70 years old who received an inactivated influenza vaccine.

V is TRBV12-3 or TRBV12-4 and J is TRBJ1-2; D perhaps matches TRBD1 (5 bases). Trimming took 6 bases from V and 4 from J, leaving 18 bases between them. This CDR3 has 15 residues. The CDR3 DNA sequence: TGTGCCAGCAGCCCAATGGGGTGGGACGGCTATGGCTACACCTTC. It is translated as CASSPMGWDGYGYTF.

This chain joins TRBV12-3 or TRBV12-4 and TRBJ2-2; 9 nucleotides match TRBD1. CDR3 length: 13 residues. V dropped 9 bases and J dropped 6; count of bases not matched to a gene: 5. CDR3 nucleotide sequence: TGTGCCAGTGCACAGGGGGCAGCCGGGGAGCTGTTTTTT. This encodes CASAQGAAGELFF.

CDR3 DNA: TGCGCCAGCAGCTTACTAGCAGACACAGAGACCCAGTACTTC. Translating gives CASSLLADTETQYF. V is TRBV5-1 and J is TRBJ2-5; D may be TRBD2 (6 bases). The CDR3 totals 14 residues. V was shortened by 2 bases and J by 4 bases, with 12 bases between the two germline ends. Germline V gene data show CDR1 as SGHRS and CDR2 as YFSETQ.

This clonotype showed up just a few times. The rearrangement links TRBV9 to TRBJ2-1, with D unresolved. This CDR3 comprises 14 residues. Trimming took 4 bases from V and 6 from J, leaving 14 bases between them. Germline CDR1 reads SGDLS; CDR2 reads YYNGEE. DNA for the CDR3: TGTGCCAGCAGCACCTCGGTACCCCGCAATGAGCAGTTCTTC. Amino acids: CASSTSVPRNEQFF.

This clonotype was detected only a few times. V and J are TRBV5-5 and TRBJ1-2; TRBD1 aligns across 9 bases. Germline CDR1 and CDR2: SGHKS and YYEKEE (reference sequence). The CDR3 extends over 15 amino acids. Unmatched junction bases numbered 7, after V lost 1 base and J lost 6 bases. The CDR3: CASSLLTGGGHGYTF. DNA of the CDR3: TGTGCCAGCAGCTTGCTAACAGGGGGCGGCCATGGCTACACCTTC. Together with reference TRBV5-5 and TRBJ1-2, the CDR3 gives the full variable domain: DAGVTQSPTHLIKTRGQQVTLRCSPISGHKSVSWYQQVLGQGPQFIFQYYEKEERGRGNFPDRFSARQFPNYSSELNVNALLLGDSALYLCASSLLTGGGHGYTFGSGTRLTVV.

The chain combines TRBV24-1 with TRBJ2-1; D is uncertain. The CDR3 has 14 residues. The V end was cut by 5 bases, the J end by 9 bases, with 16 bases between. Germline values: CDR1 KGHDR, CDR2 SFDVKD. CDR3 loop: CATSAQRLSGEQFF. CDR3 in DNA: TGTGCCACCAGTGCTCAACGCTTGAGTGGTGAGCAGTTCTTC.

This clonotype was observed a handful of times. The chain has TRBV4-1 and TRBJ2-3; TRBD2 matches 13 bases. Germline CDR1 is MGHRA and CDR2 is YSYEKL. The CDR3 totals 17 residues. J was trimmed by 6 bases and V by 1 base; bases with no gene match: 7. CDR3 nucleotide sequence: TGCGCCAGCAGCCAAGCGGGACTAGCGGGATTTGGGGATACGCAGTATTTT. Residues: CASSQAGLAGFGDTQYF.

This clonotype came up a few times. The V call is TRBV5-1, the J call TRBJ2-6, with D hard to call. The CDR3 covers 18 residues. Germline-derived CDR1 and CDR2 are SGHRS and YFSETQ. Deletions cut 5 bases from V and 0 bases from J, with 18 bases between. This CDR3 reads CASRYAVSYTSGANVLTF. Here the CDR3 DNA reads TGCGCCAGCAGGTACGCCGTTTCATATACCTCTGGGGCCAACGTCCTGACTTTC.

The chain joins TRBV6-5 to TRBJ2-7; 7 bases are a match to TRBD1. Germline V gene data show CDR1 as MNHEY and CDR2 as SVGAGI. The CDR3 spans 13 residues. J lost 9 bases, V lost 4 bases, and 9 bases had no gene match. CDR3 amino acids: CASSWDSVRRQYF. In DNA form, the CDR3 reads TGTGCCAGCAGTTGGGACAGTGTAAGGCGGCAGTACTTC.

This clonotype came up a few times. This chain links TRBV7-9 with TRBJ1-2; 12 nucleotides line up with TRBD1. The ends lost 1 base at V and 7 bases at J; junction bases unmatched: 7. The CDR3 sequence is 16 residues long. Germline V CDR1 and CDR2: SEHNR, FQNEAQ (reference sequence). CDR3 in DNA: TGTGCCAGCAGCTTAGAAGGGACAGGGGGCGCAGGTGGCTACACCTTC. Translating gives CASSLEGTGGAGGYTF.

The rearrangement uses TRBV20-1 and TRBJ2-5; 7 nucleotides line up with TRBD1. This CDR3 comprises 14 residues. Germline V gives CDR1 DFQATT, CDR2 SNEGSKA (reference sequence). The V segment lost 8 bases and the J segment 1 base; nucleotides outside the gene matches: 10. The CDR3 loop reads CSSGTATPQETQYF. DNA for the CDR3: TGCAGTTCTGGGACAGCTACACCCCAAGAGACCCAGTACTTC.

This chain joins TRBV9 and TRBJ2-3; D not resolved. V gave up 0 bases and J gave up 6 bases, with 2 bases separating them. CDR1 and CDR2 from the germline V gene are SGDLS and YYNGEE. The CDR3 spans 11 residues. DNA of the CDR3: TGTGCCAGCAGCGTAGAGGATACGCAGTATTTT. Its translation: CASSVEDTQYF.

The CDR3 sequence: CASSSVAGRGDEQFF. In DNA, the CDR3 is TGCGCCAGCAGCTCGGTAGCGGGGAGGGGAGATGAGCAGTTCTTC. This chain connects TRBV5-1 to TRBJ2-1; 8 bases align to TRBD2. V lost 3 bases, J lost 8 bases, and 10 bases stayed unmatched. Germline CDR1 SGHRS, CDR2 YFSETQ. The CDR3 consists of 15 residues.

The J gene is TRBJ2-3, the V gene TRBV14, with TRBD2 matching over 9 bases. V trimming: 1 base; J trimming: 1 base; junction bases outside the gene matches: 6. Germline lookup yields CDR1 SGHDN and CDR2 FVKESK. The CDR3 contains 17 residues. CDR3 nucleotide sequence: TGTGCCAGCAGCCAAGTGCGGGGGGGCCCCGGCACAGATACGCAGTATTTT. Its translation: CASSQVRGGPGTDTQYF.

V and J are TRBV11-1 and TRBJ2-7, with D possibly being TRBD1 (6 bases). CDR3 length equals 15 residues. Germline loops: CDR1 SGHAT, CDR2 FQDESV (reference sequence). Trimming removed 2 bases at V and 5 bases at J, with 16 bases between. CDR3 amino acids: CASSLPTGLWDEQYF. The CDR3 DNA is TGTGCCAGCAGCTTACCGACAGGACTCTGGGACGAGCAGTACTTC.

This clonotype was detected only a few times. The chain is built from TRBV7-9 and TRBJ2-7; no clear D gene. This CDR3 is 12 amino acids long. From germline, CDR1 is SEHNR and CDR2 FQNEAQ (reference sequence). V gave up 11 bases and J gave up 0 bases, with 11 bases separating them. For the CDR3, the DNA is TGTGCCGGAGCCGGCAGCTCCTACGAGCAGTACTTC. Residues: CAGAGSSYEQYF.

This clonotype was recorded a few times. The chain carries TRBV29-1 and TRBJ2-2, with D possibly matching TRBD1 (5 bases). The germline V and J ends were trimmed by 6 bases and 3 bases, with 5 bases remaining between them. The CDR3 covers 11 residues. CDR1 SQVTM and CDR2 ANQGSEA come from the germline V gene. CDR3 sequence (DNA): TGCAGCGTACAGGACACCGGGGAGCTGTTTTTT. Its translation: CSVQDTGELFF.

The V call is TRBV20-1, the J call TRBJ2-7; TRBD1 is a possible D gene (5 bases). Germline CDR1 DFQATT, CDR2 SNEGSKA (reference sequence). Trimming pared 0 bases from V and 3 bases from J, leaving 9 bases between. This CDR3 spans 13 amino acids. The chain's CDR3 is CSARDAGFYEQYF. CDR3 coding DNA: TGCAGTGCTAGAGATGCAGGGTTCTACGAGCAGTACTTC.